The clone carrying this T cell receptor (beta chain) was counted a few times. Its antigen is undetermined. This sample is drawn from a study of cytotoxic CD8 clonotypes in ibrutinib-treated CLL. At the level of the study: The patients, over ten relapsed/refractory and approximately 16 treatment-naive, included about 18 who were IGHV unmutated. Patients attained about 25 partial and 2 complete responses; at median approximately 64 months, around 14 remained remitted while about twelve progressed.

Germline CDR1 is MDHEN and CDR2 is SYDVKM. Trimming left V 2 bases short and J 2 bases short, with 7 bases between. The CDR3 runs to 14 residues. Study-wide results and caveats: Public clonotypes, rarely seen, contracted or held steady on treatment.

Generated by immunoSEQ multiplex PCR, the TCRdb table keeps only in-frame clones and is missing some. The top ten hold 6% to 6.5% of the sample, which has about 330,000 clones, roughly two thirds seen once. The clonotype was recovered from a human donor with chronic lymphocytic leukemia. The rearrangement uses TRBV28 and TRBJ2-1, with a possible D match to TRBD1 (5 bases). The material was PBMCs, obtained after 36 months of ibrutinib treatment. The CDR3 spells CASSLAGTYNEQFF. Written as DNA, the CDR3 is TGTGCCAGCAGTTTAGCAGGGACCTACAATGAGCAGTTCTTC.